Presented here are 5 T cell receptor beta chains from one specimen sequenced in a study of beta chain features in type 1 diabetes. The sequenced template was cDNA made from the entire isolated RNA. This table comes from immunoSEQ multiplex PCR, and its TCRdb copy is limited to in-frame clones, with some not included. The sample has under 950,000 clones, roughly 15% seen once; the top ten hold 0.02% to 0.025%. The sample taken for sequencing was naive CD4+ T cells from blood. The origin of the receptors is a woman in her late teens or twenties in good health.

The table lists this clone with a few counts. This chain connects TRBV7-2 to TRBJ2-1; TRBD2 agrees at 9 bases. This CDR3 comprises 14 residues. Trimming took 5 bases from V and 7 from J; bases not matched to a gene: 6. Germline V gives CDR1 SGHTA, CDR2 FQGNSA. The CDR3 spells CASSRLAGVNEQFF. CDR3 DNA: TGTGCCAGCAGCAGATTAGCGGGAGTAAATGAGCAGTTCTTC.

This CDR3 reads CASSLALRDTQYF. The CDR3 DNA reads TGTGCCAGCAGCTTGGCTCTAAGGGATACGCAGTATTTT. The V gene is TRBV5-4, the J gene TRBJ2-3; the D is unclear. CDR1 and CDR2 (germline): SGHNT, YYREEE (reference sequence). V gave up 0 bases and J gave up 6 bases, with 8 bases separating them. There are 13 residues in the CDR3.

The table lists this clone with a few counts. J is TRBJ2-5 and V is TRBV11-2, with D unclear. Per germline, CDR1 SGHAT and CDR2 FQNNGV. The CDR3 is 13 residues long. The V end was cut by 2 bases, the J end by 5 bases, with 9 bases between. The CDR3, as DNA: TGTGCCAGCAGCTTATTGGTCCCGGAGACCCAGTACTTC. This sequence encodes CASSLLVPETQYF.

This clone occurred a few times. Additional DNA sequences in this sample encode the identical CDR3. J is TRBJ2-1 and V is TRBV19; D unclear. Germline lookup yields CDR1 LNHDA and CDR2 SQIVND (reference sequence). The CDR3 runs to 12 residues. V lost 1 base and J lost 9, with 7 bases in between. The CDR3 region is CASSIVRGEQFF. The CDR3 DNA is TGTGCCAGTAGTATAGTTCGTGGTGAGCAGTTCTTC.

The chain uses TRBV7-2 and TRBJ2-3; 7 bases agree with TRBD1. The CDR3 has 14 amino acids. After removal of 2 bases from V and 3 bases from J, the junction contained 2 bases not matched to a gene. The V gene's germline CDR1 is SGHTA and CDR2 FQGNSA. CDR3 in amino acids: CASSLTRGTDTQYF. The CDR3 nucleotides are TGTGCCAGCAGCTTAACCAGGGGGACAGATACGCAGTATTTT.